Reported below is one T cell receptor (beta chain). This specimen comes from a study of blood T cell repertoires in COVID-19. Measured with immunoSEQ multiplex PCR; TCRdb has only the in-frame clones, and not every one. This table has 180,000 or so clones, approximately 90% appearing once. The V end was cut by 1 base, the J end by 8 bases, with 13 bases between. The CDR3 loop spans 15 amino acids. Germline V gene sequence: CDR1 SGHRS, CDR2 YFSETQ. The sample was peripheral blood. The clonotype was recovered from a man aged 18 to 30 with acute or convalescent COVID-19. This chain links TRBV5-1 with TRBJ1-6; tentatively, D is TRBD1 (6 bases). Here the CDR3 DNA reads TGCGCCAGCAGCTTGAGGGGGACCGCGGATTCACCCCTCCACTTT. This codes for CASSLRGTADSPLHF.